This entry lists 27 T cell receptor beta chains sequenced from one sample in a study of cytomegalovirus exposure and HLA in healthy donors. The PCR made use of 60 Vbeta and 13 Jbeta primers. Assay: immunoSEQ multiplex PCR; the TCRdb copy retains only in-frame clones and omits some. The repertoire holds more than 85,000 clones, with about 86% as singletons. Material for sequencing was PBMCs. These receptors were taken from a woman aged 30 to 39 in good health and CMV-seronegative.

CDR3 protein: CASRGTGNTEAFF. DNA of the CDR3: TGTGCCAGCAGAGGGACAGGGAACACTGAAGCTTTCTTT. The V call is TRBV7-9, the J call TRBJ1-1; TRBD1 aligns across 8 bases. The V gene's germline CDR1 is SEHNR and CDR2 FQNEAQ (reference sequence). This CDR3 spans 13 amino acids. J gave up 1 base and V 6 bases, and 1 base lay outside the gene matches. The full variable domain, its missing parts supplied by reference TRBV7-9 and TRBJ1-1, is DTGVSQNPRHKITKRGQNVTFRCDPISEHNRLYWYRQTLGQGPEFLTYFQNEAQLEKSRLLSDRFSAERPKGSFSTLEIQRTEQGDSAMYLCASRGTGNTEAFFGQGTRLTVV.

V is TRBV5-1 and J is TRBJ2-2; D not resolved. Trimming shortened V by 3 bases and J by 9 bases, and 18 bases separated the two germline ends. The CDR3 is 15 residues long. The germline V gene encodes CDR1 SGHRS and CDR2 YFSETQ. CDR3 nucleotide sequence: TGCGCCAGCAGCTCTGGCGGAGACGTTCTCAGGGAGCTGTTTTTT. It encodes CASSSGGDVLRELFF.

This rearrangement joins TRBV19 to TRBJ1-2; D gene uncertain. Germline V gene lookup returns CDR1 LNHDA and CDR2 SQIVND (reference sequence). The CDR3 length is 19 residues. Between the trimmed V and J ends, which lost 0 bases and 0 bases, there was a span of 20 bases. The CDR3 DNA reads TGTGCCAGTAGTATAGATCTTCCGGGGATTACCGCGGCTAACTATGGCTACACCTTC. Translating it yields CASSIDLPGITAANYGYTF. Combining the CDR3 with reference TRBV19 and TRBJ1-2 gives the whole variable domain DGGITQSPKYLFRKEGQNVTLSCEQNLNHDAMYWYRQDPGQGLRLIYYSQIVNDFQKGDIAEGYSVSREKKESFPLTVTSAQKNPTAFYLCASSIDLPGITAANYGYTFGSGTRLTVV.

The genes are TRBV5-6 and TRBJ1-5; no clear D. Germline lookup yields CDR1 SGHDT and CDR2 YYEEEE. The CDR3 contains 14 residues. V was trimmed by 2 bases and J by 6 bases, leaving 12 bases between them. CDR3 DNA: TGTGCCAGCAGCTTAGGCAGGACTTCTCAGCCCCAGCATTTT. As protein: CASSLGRTSQPQHF.

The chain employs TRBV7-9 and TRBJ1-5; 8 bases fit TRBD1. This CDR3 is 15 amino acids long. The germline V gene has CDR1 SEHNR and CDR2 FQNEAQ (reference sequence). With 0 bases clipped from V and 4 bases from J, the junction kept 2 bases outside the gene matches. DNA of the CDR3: TGTGCCAGCAGCTTAGCGGACAGGGAGAATCAGCCCCAGCATTTT. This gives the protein CASSLADRENQPQHF.

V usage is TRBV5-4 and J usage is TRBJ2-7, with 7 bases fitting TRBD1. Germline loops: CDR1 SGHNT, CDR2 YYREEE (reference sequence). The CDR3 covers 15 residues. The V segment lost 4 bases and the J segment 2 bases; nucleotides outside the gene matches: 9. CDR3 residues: CASSASRDRAYEQYF. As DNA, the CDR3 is TGTGCCAGCAGCGCCTCCCGGGACAGAGCCTACGAGCAGTACTTC.

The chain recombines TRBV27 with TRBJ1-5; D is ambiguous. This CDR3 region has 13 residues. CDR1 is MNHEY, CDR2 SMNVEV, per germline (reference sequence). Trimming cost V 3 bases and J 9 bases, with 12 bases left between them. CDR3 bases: TGTGCCAGCAGTTTCGGCGGACTAGGGCCCCAGCATTTT. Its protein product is CASSFGGLGPQHF.

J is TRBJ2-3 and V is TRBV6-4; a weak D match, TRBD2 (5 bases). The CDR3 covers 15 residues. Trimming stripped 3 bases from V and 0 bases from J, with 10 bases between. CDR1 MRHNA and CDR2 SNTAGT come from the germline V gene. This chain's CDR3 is CASSDSADSTDTQYF. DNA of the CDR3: TGTGCCAGCAGTGATTCAGCGGACAGCACAGATACGCAGTATTTT.

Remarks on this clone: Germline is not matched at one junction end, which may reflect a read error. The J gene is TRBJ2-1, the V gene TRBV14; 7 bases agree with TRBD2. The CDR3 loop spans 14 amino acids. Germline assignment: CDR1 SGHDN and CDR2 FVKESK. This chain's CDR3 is CASSQVRSGGILVF. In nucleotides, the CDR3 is TGTGCCAGCAGCCAAGTACGATCGGGAGGAATATTGGTCTTC.

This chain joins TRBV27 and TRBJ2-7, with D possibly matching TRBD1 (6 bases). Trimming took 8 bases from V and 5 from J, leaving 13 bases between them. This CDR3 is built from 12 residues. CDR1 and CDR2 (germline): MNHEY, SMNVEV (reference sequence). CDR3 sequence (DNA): TGTGCCAGCGAACAGGGTGGAGACGAGCAGTACTTC. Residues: CASEQGGDEQYF.

CDR3 DNA sequence: TGTGCCACCGACTCCAAAGCGGGAGGGGCAGATACGCAGTATTTT. Translated: CATDSKAGGADTQYF. The chain employs TRBV10-3 and TRBJ2-3; TRBD2 matches at 10 bases. The germline CDR1 and CDR2 sequences are ENHRY and SYGVKD. V was pared by 10 bases and J by 4 bases, with 11 bases of the junction left unmatched. This CDR3 is built from 15 residues.

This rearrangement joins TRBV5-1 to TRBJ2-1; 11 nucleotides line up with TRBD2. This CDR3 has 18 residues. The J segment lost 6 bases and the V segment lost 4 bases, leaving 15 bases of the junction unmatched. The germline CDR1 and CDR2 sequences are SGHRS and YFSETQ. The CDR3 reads CASSRNGDSGRGFNEQFF. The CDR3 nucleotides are TGCGCCAGCAGCAGGAATGGGGATAGCGGGAGGGGATTCAATGAGCAGTTCTTC.

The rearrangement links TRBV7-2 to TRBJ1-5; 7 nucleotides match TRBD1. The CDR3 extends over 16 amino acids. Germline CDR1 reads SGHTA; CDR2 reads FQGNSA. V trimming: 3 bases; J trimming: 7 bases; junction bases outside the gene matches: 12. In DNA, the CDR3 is TGTGCCAGCAGCTTTCAGTCCGGACAGGCGAACCAGCCCCAGCATTTT. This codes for CASSFQSGQANQPQHF.

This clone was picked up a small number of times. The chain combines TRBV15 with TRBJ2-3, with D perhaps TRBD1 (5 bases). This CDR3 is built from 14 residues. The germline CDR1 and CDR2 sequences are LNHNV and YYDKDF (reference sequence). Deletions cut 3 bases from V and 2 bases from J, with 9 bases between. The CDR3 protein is CATSRGGATDTQYF. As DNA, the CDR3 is TGTGCCACCAGCAGGGGTGGGGCCACAGATACGCAGTATTTT.

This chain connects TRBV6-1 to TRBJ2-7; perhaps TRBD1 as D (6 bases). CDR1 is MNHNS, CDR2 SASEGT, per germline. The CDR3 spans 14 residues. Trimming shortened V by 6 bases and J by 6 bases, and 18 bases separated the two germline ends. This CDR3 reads CASRPIGQPGEQYF. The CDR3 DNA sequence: TGTGCCAGCAGACCAATCGGACAGCCCGGCGAGCAGTACTTC.

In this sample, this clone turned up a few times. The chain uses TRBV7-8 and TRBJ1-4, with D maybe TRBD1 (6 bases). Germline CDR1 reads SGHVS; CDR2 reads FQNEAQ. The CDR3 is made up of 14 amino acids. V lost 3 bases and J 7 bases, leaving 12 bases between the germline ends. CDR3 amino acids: CASSLSRGSEKLFF. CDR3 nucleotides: TGTGCCAGCAGCTTGAGCAGGGGAAGTGAAAAACTGTTTTTT. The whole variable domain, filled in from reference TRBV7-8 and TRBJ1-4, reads GAGVSQSPRYKVAKRGQDVALRCDPISGHVSLFWYQQALGQGPEFLTYFQNEAQLDKSGLPSDRFFAERPEGSVSTLKIQRTQQEDSAVYLCASSLSRGSEKLFFGSGTQLSVL.

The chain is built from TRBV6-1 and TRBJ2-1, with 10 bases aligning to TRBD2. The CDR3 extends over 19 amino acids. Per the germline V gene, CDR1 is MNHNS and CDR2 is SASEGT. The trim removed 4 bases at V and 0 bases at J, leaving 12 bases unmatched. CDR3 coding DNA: TGTGCCAGCAGTGGTCCTAGCGGGAGTGGGTTGGCCTCCTACAATGAGCAGTTCTTC. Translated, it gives CASSGPSGSGLASYNEQFF.

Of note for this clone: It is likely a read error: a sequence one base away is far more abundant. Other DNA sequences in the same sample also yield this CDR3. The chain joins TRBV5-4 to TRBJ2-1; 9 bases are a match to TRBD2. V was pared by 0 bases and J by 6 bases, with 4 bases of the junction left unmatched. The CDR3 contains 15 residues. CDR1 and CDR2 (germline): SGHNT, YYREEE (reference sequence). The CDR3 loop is CASSLVAGGPNEQFF. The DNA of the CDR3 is TGTGCCAGCAGCTTGGTCGCGGGAGGGCCCAATGAGCAGTTCTTC.

Here the CDR3 DNA reads TGTGCCAGCAGTGGACAGGGGCGAGGGGAGCAGTACTTC. Residues: CASSGQGRGEQYF. This chain links TRBV5-4 with TRBJ2-7, with 9 nucleotides matching TRBD1. Germline V gives CDR1 SGHNT, CDR2 YYREEE (reference sequence). The CDR3 totals 13 residues. The junction had 7 bases not matched to a gene; V was cut back by 5 bases and J by 7 bases.

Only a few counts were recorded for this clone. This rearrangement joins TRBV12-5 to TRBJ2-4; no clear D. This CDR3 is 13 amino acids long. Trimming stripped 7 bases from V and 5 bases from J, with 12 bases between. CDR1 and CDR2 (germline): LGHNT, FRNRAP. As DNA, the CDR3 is TGTGCTAGTGCCTCCGGAGAGGAAAACATTCAGTACTTC. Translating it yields CASASGEENIQYF. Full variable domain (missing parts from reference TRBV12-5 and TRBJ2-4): DARVTQTPRHKVTEMGQEVTMRCQPILGHNTVFWYRQTMMQGLELLAYFRNRAPLDDSGMPKDRFSAEMPDATLATLKIQPSEPRDSAVYFCASASGEENIQYFGAGTRLSVL.

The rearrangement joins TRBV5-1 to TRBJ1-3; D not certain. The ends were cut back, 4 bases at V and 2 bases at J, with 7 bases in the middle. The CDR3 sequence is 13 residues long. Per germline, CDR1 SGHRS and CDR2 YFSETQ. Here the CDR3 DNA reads TGCGCCAGCAGCGAGGAACCTGGAAACACCATATATTTT. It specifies CASSEEPGNTIYF.

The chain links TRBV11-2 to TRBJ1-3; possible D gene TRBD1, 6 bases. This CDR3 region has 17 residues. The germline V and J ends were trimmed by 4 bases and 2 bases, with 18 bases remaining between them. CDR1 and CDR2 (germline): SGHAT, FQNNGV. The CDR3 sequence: CASSSRGARSTGNTIYF. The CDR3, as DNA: TGTGCCAGCAGCTCTCGGGGGGCGCGGTCCACTGGAAACACCATATATTTT. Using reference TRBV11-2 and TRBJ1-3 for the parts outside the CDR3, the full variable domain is EAGVAQSPRYKIIEKRQSVAFWCNPISGHATLYWYQQILGQGPKLLIQFQNNGVVDDSQLPKDRFSAERLKGVDSTLKIQPAKLEDSAVYLCASSSRGARSTGNTIYFGEGSWLTVV.

CDR3 nucleotide sequence: TGCAGCGTTGATTTGGGCTCCGATACGCAGTATTTT. It translates to CSVDLGSDTQYF. The rearrangement joins TRBV29-1 to TRBJ2-3; no firm D call. V was trimmed by 3 bases and J by 6 bases, leaving 10 bases between them. CDR3 length equals 12 residues. CDR1 is SQVTM, CDR2 ANQGSEA, per germline.

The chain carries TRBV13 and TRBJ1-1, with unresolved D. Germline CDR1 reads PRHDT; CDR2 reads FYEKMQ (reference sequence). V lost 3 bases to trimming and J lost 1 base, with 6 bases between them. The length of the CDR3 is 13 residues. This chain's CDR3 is CASSLEGNTEAFF. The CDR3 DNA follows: TGTGCCAGCAGCTTGGAGGGGAACACTGAAGCTTTCTTT.

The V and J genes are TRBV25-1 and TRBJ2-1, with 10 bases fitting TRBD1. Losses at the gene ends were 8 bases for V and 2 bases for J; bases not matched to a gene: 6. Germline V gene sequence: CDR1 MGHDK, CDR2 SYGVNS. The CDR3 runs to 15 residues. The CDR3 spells CASALTGGTYNEQFF. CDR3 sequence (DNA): TGTGCCAGCGCCCTGACAGGGGGCACCTACAATGAGCAGTTCTTC.

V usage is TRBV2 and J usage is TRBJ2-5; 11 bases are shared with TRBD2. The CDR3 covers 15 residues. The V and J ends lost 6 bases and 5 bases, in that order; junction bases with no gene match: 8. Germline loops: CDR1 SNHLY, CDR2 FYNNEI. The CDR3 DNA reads TGTGCCAGCAGACCACTAGCGGGAGTTGGGGAGACCCAGTACTTC. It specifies CASRPLAGVGETQYF.

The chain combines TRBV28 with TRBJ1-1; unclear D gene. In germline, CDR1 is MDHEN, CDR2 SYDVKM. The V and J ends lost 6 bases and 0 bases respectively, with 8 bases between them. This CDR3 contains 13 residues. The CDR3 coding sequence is TGTGCCAGCAGCAACAGCTTGAACACTGAAGCTTTCTTT. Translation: CASSNSLNTEAFF.